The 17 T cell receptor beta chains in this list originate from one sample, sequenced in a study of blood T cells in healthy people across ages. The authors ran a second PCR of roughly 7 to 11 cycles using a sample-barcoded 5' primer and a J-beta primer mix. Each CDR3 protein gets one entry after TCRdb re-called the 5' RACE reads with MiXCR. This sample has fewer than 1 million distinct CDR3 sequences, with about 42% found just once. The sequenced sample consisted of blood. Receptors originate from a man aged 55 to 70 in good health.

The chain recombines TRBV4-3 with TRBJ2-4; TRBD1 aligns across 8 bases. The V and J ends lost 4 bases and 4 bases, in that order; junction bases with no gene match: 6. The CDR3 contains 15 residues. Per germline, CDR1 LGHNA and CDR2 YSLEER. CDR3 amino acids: CASSPQTGEKNIQYF. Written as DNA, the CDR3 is TGCGCCAGCAGCCCCCAGACAGGGGAGAAAAACATTCAGTACTTC.

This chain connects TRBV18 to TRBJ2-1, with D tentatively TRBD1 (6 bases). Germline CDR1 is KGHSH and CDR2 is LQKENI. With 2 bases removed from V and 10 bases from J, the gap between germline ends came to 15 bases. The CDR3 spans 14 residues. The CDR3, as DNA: TGTGCCAGCTCACCAACGACAGGCTATATGGAGCAGTTCTTC. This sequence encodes CASSPTTGYMEQFF.

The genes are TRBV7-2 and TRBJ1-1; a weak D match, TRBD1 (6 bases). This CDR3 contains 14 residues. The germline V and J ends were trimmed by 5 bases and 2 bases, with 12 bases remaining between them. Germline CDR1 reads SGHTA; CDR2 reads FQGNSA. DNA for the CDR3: TGTGCCAGCAGCCAAACAGGGATCAACACTGAAGCTTTCTTT. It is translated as CASSQTGINTEAFF.

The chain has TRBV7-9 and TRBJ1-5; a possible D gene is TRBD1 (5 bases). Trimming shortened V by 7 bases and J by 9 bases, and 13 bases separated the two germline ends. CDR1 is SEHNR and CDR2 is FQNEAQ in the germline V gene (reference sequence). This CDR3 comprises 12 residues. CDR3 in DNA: TGTGCCAGCACCTCCGGGACCTCGCCCCAGCATTTT. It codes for CASTSGTSPQHF.

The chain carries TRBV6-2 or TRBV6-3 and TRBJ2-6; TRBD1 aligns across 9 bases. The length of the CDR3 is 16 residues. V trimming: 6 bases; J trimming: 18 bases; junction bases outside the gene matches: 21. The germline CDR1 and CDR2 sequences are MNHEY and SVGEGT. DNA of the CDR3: TGTGCCAGCAGCCCATCTACAGGGGGCAGGCTAGTATTAGCGACTTTC. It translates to CASSPSTGGRLVLATF.

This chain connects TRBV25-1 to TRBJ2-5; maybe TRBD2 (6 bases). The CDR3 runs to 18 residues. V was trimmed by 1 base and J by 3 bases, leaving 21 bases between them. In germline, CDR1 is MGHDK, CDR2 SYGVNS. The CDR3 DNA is TGTGCCAGCAGTGAATCGGGTTTCAGGGAGGAGAGTAAAGAGACCCAGTACTTC. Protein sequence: CASSESGFREESKETQYF.

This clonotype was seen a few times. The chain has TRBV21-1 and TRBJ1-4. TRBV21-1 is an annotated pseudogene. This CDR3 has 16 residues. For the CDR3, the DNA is TGTGCCAGCATCGAGGGAGGAGGGGCCGAGGATGAAAAACTGTTTTTT. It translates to CASIEGGGAEDEKLFF.

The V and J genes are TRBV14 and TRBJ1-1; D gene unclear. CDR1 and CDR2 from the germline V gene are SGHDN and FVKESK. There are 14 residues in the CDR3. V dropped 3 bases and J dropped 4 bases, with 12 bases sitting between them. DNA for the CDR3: TGTGCCAGCAGCCACGTGGGCTTGGGCACTGAAGCTTTCTTT. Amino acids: CASSHVGLGTEAFF.

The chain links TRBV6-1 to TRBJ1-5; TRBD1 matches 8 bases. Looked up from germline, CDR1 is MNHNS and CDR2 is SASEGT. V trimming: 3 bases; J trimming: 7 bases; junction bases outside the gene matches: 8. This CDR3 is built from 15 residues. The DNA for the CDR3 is TGTGCCAGCAGTGACTACAGGGGGAGAGCACAGCCCCAGCATTTT. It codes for CASSDYRGRAQPQHF.

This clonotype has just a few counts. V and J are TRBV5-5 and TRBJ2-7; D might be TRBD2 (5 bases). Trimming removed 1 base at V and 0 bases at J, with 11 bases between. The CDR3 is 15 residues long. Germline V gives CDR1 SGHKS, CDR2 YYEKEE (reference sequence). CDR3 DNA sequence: TGTGCCAGCAGCTTGAGAGCGGAAAGCTCCTACGAGCAGTACTTC. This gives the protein CASSLRAESSYEQYF.

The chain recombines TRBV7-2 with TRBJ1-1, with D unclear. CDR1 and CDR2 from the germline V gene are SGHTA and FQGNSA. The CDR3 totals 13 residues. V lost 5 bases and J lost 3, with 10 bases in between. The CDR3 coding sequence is TGTGCCAGCAGCAGGTCCTCGGACACTGAAGCTTTCTTT. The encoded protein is CASSRSSDTEAFF.

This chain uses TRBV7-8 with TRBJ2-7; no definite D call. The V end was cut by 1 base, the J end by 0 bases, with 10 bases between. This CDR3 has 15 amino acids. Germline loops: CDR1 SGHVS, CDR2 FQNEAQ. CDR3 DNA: TGTGCCAGCAGCTTAGGCGAGAGGACCTCCTACGAGCAGTACTTC. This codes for CASSLGERTSYEQYF.

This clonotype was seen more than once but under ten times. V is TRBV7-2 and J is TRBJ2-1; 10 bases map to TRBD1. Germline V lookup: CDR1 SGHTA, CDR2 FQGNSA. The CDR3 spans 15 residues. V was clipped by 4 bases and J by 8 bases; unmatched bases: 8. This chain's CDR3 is CASSWGTGDLDEQFF. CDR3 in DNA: TGTGCCAGCAGCTGGGGGACAGGGGACCTCGATGAGCAGTTCTTC.

Written as DNA, the CDR3 is TGTGCCAGCAGCCAAGCCCAGCAGGTTAGGGTTGAAAAACTGTTTTTT. Amino acid sequence: CASSQAQQVRVEKLFF. This chain links TRBV4-2 with TRBJ1-4; unclear D gene. V was pared by 1 base and J by 7 bases, with 16 bases between. The CDR3 runs 16 residues. Germline V CDR1 and CDR2: LGHNA, YNFKEQ.

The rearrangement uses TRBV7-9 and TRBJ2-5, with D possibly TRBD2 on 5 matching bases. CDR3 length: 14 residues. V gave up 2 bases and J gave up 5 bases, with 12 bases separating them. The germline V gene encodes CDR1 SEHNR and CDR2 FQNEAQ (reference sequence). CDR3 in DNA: TGTGCCAGCAGCTTATCAACGGGGTGGGAGACCCAGTACTTC. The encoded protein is CASSLSTGWETQYF. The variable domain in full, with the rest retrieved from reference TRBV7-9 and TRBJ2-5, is DTGVSQNPRHKITKRGQNVTFRCDPISEHNRLYWYRQTLGQGPEFLTYFQNEAQLEKSRLLSDRFSAERPKGSFSTLEIQRTEQGDSAMYLCASSLSTGWETQYFGPGTRLLVL.

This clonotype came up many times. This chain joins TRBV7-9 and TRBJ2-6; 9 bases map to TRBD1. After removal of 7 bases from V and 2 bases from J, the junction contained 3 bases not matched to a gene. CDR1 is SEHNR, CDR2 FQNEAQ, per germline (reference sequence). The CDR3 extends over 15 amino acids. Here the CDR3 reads CASNTGGPGANVLTF. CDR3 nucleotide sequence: TGTGCCAGCAACACAGGGGGCCCTGGGGCCAACGTCCTGACTTTC.

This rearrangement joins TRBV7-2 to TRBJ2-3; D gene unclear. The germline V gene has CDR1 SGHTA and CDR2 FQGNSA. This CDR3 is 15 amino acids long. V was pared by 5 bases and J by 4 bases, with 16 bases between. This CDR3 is CASSSNGRSPDTQYF. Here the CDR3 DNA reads TGTGCCAGCAGCAGCAACGGTCGGAGTCCAGATACGCAGTATTTT.